This record concerns one T cell receptor (beta chain) sequence. Its antigen target is currently unknown. No clone much larger than this one lies a single base away; base qualities are absent. Each collaborating institution followed its own protocols to collect whole blood in K2EDTA tubes. For TCRbeta analysis, collaborators shipped samples in one of three forms: frozen whole blood, isolated PBMCs, or DNA extracted from either of those sample types. This entry comes from a study of blood T cell repertoires in COVID-19 (dated by TCRdb to the early 2020s). Study-level background: Samples covering the acute and convalescent phases of COVID-19 were provided by collaborators in the United States, Italy and Spain. The material from the prospective study consisted of cDNA or gDNA derived from T cells, B-cell-depleted T cells, or PBMCs. The samples were drawn from the first 160 participants of the ongoing ImmuneRACE study and from over 950 subjects provided by 6 global collaborators. The repertoires were released in a freely available public database intended as a resource for research on the immune response to SARS-CoV-2. Where HLA class I and class II types were available, the types were taken from metadata supplied by the sample provider, not from assay-based typing. The sample metadata nearly always contained a de-identified subject ID, COVID-19 status, age in years and sex. Deeply sampled blood TCRbeta repertoires from subjects exposed to, actively infected with, or recovered from COVID-19 were included in the dataset. Overall study results and their limits: Clinical and demographic metadata were provided uncurated, with the amount varying by source and participant.

TCRbeta CDR3 regions were amplified from genomic DNA using the immunoSEQ Assay, a bias-controlled multiplex PCR. Per the original workflow: The number of nucleated cells in each sample was estimated from the amplification of reference gene primers within the assay. To quantify the absolute abundance of each unique TCRbeta CDR3 rearrangement, sequence reads were collapsed and filtered. For each sample, productive Simpson clonality was calculated by taking the square root of Simpson's diversity index across productive rearrangements. The source is immuneACCESS, and TCRdb retained only in-frame sequences with V and J called. Part of the clones is not carried over; for the studies checked, unresolved V genes explain less than half of this, and the remainder is unexplained. The DNA was the basis for D and trimming; V, J and clone size are from that table. For this sample there are fewer than 140,000 clones; 70% to 75% appear just once. The top ten clones comprise 0.75% to 1% of the sample.

This sequence was found in a human donor with acute or convalescent COVID-19. The donor label of this sample is uncertain. Material: peripheral blood.

The DNA is as follows: TGTGCCAGCAGCCAAGATGACACAGCGGGAGGCACCGGGGAGCTGTTTTTT. Its protein is CASSQDDTAGGTGELFF. Here the chain combines TRBV4-2 and TRBJ2-2; 9 bases in the junction line up with TRBD2. The CDR3 has 17 amino acids, counting the end cysteine and phenylalanine. Only the CDR3 part of the read is kept: 51 bases, read in frame from the first base. Trimmed from V: 0 bases; trimmed from J: 4 bases; junction bases lacking a gene match: 6. The germline V gene encodes CDR1 LGHNA and CDR2 YNFKEQ.